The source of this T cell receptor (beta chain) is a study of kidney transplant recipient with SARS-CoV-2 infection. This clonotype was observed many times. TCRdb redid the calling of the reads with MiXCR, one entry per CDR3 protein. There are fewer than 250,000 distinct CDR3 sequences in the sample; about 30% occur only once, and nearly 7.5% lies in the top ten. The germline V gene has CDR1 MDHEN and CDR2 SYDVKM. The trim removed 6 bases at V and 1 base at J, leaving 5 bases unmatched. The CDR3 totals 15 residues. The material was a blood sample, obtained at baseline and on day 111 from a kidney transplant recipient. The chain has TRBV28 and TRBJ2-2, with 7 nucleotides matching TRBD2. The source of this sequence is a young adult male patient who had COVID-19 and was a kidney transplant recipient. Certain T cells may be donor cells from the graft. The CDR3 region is CASSLPSGNTGELFF. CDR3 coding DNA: TGTGCCAGCAGCCTACCTAGCGGGAACACCGGGGAGCTGTTTTTT.